This TCR beta chain derives from a study of control samples from healthy donors and cancer patients. Using immunoSEQ multiplex PCR, the repertoire was profiled, and TCRdb retains in-frame clones only, with some absent. The repertoire holds about 12,000 clones, with roughly 88% as singletons. This clone was seen just once. The CDR3 runs 12 residues. The germline V and J ends were trimmed by 1 base and 6 bases, with 7 bases remaining between them. The germline V gene encodes CDR1 LGHDT and CDR2 YNNKEL (reference sequence). The chain links TRBV3-1 (or the pseudogene TRBV3-2) to TRBJ2-7, with no clear D. The TCR originated in a male donor with melanoma. The source material was formalin-fixed, paraffin-embedded tissue. CDR3 region: CASSQARTEQYF. CDR3 sequence (DNA): TGTGCCAGCAGCCAAGCTAGGACCGAGCAGTACTTC.